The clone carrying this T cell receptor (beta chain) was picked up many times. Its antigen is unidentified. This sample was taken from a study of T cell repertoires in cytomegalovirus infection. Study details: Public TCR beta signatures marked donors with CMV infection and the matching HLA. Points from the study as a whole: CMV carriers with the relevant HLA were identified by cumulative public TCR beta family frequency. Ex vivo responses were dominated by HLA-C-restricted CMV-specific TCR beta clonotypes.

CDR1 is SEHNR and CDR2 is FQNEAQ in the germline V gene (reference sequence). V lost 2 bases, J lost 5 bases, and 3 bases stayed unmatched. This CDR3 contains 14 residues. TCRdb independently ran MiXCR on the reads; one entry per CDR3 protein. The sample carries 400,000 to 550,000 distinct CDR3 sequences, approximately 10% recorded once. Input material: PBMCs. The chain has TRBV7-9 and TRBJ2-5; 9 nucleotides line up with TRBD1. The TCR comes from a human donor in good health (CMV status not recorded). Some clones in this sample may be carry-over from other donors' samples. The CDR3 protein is CASSLTGGFETQYF. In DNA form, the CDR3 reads TGTGCCAGCAGCTTAACAGGGGGCTTTGAGACCCAGTACTTC.